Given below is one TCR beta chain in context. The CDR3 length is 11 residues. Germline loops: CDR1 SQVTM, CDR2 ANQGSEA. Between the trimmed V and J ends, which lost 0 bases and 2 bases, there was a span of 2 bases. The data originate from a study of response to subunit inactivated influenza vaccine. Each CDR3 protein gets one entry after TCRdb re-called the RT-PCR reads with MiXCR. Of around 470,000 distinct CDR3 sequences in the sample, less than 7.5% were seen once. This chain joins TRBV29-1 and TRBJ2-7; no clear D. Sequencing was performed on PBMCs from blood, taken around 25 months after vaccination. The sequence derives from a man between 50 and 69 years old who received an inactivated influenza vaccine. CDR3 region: CSVEEAYEQYF. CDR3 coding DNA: TGCAGCGTTGAAGAGGCCTACGAGCAGTACTTC.